The clone carrying this TCR beta chain was counted between two and nine times. After removal of 7 bases from V and 7 bases from J, the junction contained 10 bases not matched to a gene. Germline V lookup: CDR1 MNHNS, CDR2 SASEGT. The CDR3 runs to 15 residues. Investigators prepared the TCR beta libraries by applying iRepertoire HTBI primers and Arm-PCR of CDR3 regions. TCRdb fed the multiplex PCR reads into MiXCR, producing one record per CDR3 protein. The sample includes 420,000 or so distinct CDR3 sequences, around 22% of them seen just once. The sample is drawn from a study of regulatory T cells in long-lasting Graves disease. Indicated time point: persistent/refractory GD, antithyroid drugs over 5 years with positive TRAb. Making the TCR library involved RNA that had been extracted from PBMCs.

This receptor was taken from a female donor with Graves disease. Sequencing was performed on peripheral blood mononuclear cells (PBMCs), taken when the disease was refractory, from a patient treated with antithyroid drugs. This chain joins TRBV6-1 and TRBJ2-2, with 9 bases that match TRBD2. CDR3 coding DNA: TGTGCCAGCAATTCCCCTAGCGGGATTAACGGGGAGCTGTTTTTT. It translates to CASNSPSGINGELFF.